This T cell receptor beta chain was recorded in a study of a mutant IDH1 vaccine in newly diagnosed glioma. Study overall: The initiation of vaccination occurred 4-6 weeks after radiotherapy alone, or with temozolomide cycles. Antecedent treatment encompassed radiotherapy, temozolomide, or their combination; the majority received both. Study results and caveats: Researchers report vaccine-induced immune responses in about 93% of patients. Pseudoprogression appeared independent of alterations in top peripheral clonotypes.

Only a few counts were recorded for this clone. Its target is unknown. Assay: immunoSEQ multiplex PCR; the TCRdb copy retains only in-frame clones and omits some. In the table there are about 94,000 clones, approximately 89% of which are singletons. CDR3 length: 14 amino acids. V was clipped by 2 bases and J by 3 bases; unmatched bases: 4. The V gene's germline CDR1 is SGHRS and CDR2 YFSETQ. Regarding time point: week 47, end of study. Vaccination comprised doses that each held 300 ug of mutant IDH1 20-mer peptide, plus topical imiquimod. The specimen was PBMCs, collected from a glioma patient whose treatment included an IDH1 peptide vaccine. The chain combines TRBV5-1 with TRBJ2-7; 8 nucleotides agree with TRBD1. The source of this sequence is a woman aged 45-60 years with glioma. This CDR3 reads CASSFRQGFYEQYF. CDR3 in DNA: TGCGCCAGCAGCTTTAGACAGGGGTTCTACGAGCAGTACTTC.